This is a list of T cell receptor beta chains from one sample in a study of T cell responses to AZD1222 COVID-19 vaccine. Generated by immunoSEQ multiplex PCR, the TCRdb table keeps only in-frame clones and is missing some. The sample has under 150,000 clones, roughly 93% seen once; the top ten hold around 0.91%. The material sequenced was peripheral blood, taken on day 0 of AZD1222 vaccination. The source is an adult in good health. CDR3s include the opening cysteine and the closing phenylalanine or tryptophan. Fields, in order: J gene, D gene, V gene, clone size, CDR3 DNA, CDR3 protein. A D gene is named only where the DNA matches it firmly. Some rows mark clone size as missing; the rest say once, few, many or name a class of expanded clone.

j_gene: TRBJ1-1
d_gene: .
v_gene: TRBV11-3
abundance: once
CDR3nt: TGTGCCAGCAGCTTAAGAGGGATGAACACTGAAGCTTTCTTT
CDR3aa: CASSLRGMNTEAFF

j_gene: TRBJ1-1
d_gene: .
v_gene: TRBV6-5
abundance: .
CDR3nt: TGTGCCAGCAGCCTCGGGGGGACGAACACTGAAGCTTTCTTT
CDR3aa: CASSLGGTNTEAFF

j_gene: TRBJ2-2
d_gene: .
v_gene: TRBV27
abundance: .
CDR3nt: TGTGCCAGCAGTAACAGGGTTACGGCGAACACCGGGGAGCTGTTTTTT
CDR3aa: CASSNRVTANTGELFF

j_gene: TRBJ2-1
d_gene: .
v_gene: TRBV2
abundance: .
CDR3nt: TGTGCCAGCACCGGACAGTCCAGTGAGCAGTTCTTC
CDR3aa: CASTGQSSEQFF

j_gene: TRBJ1-4
d_gene: TRBD1
v_gene: TRBV7-9
abundance: .
CDR3nt: TGTGCCAGCAGCTTCAGGGGGGGAGATGAAAAACTGTTTTTT
CDR3aa: CASSFRGGDEKLFF

j_gene: TRBJ2-7
d_gene: TRBD2
v_gene: TRBV5-1
abundance: .
CDR3nt: TGCGCCAGCAGCTCCACATGGACTAGCGCGGCCTACGAGCAGTACTTC
CDR3aa: CASSSTWTSAAYEQYF

j_gene: TRBJ1-4
d_gene: .
v_gene: TRBV10-2
abundance: .
CDR3nt: TGCGCCAGCAAGGGTCGGCAAGGGTATAATGAAAAACTGTTTTTT
CDR3aa: CASKGRQGYNEKLFF

j_gene: TRBJ1-6
d_gene: TRBD1
v_gene: TRBV10-3
abundance: .
CDR3nt: TGTGCCATCAGCAAAACAGGGGGAGGAAATTCACCCCTCCACTTT
CDR3aa: CAISKTGGGNSPLHF

j_gene: TRBJ1-1
d_gene: .
v_gene: TRBV12-3/TRBV12-4
abundance: .
CDR3nt: TGTGCCAGCAGTTCGAGGGGCAGCACTGAAGCTTTCTTT
CDR3aa: CASSSRGSTEAFF

j_gene: TRBJ1-2
d_gene: .
v_gene: TRBV7-2
abundance: .
CDR3nt: TGTGCCAGCAGCTCCATCCATACGACAGAATATGGCTACACCTTC
CDR3aa: CASSSIHTTEYGYTF

j_gene: TRBJ1-2
d_gene: .
v_gene: TRBV19
abundance: .
CDR3nt: TGTGCCAGTAGCTCGGGGATTGAGGGGCTTTTTGGCTACACCTTC
CDR3aa: CASSSGIEGLFGYTF

j_gene: TRBJ1-5
d_gene: .
v_gene: TRBV2
abundance: .
CDR3nt: TGTGCCAGCTCTCCTGGCAATCAGCCCCAGCATTTT
CDR3aa: CASSPGNQPQHF

j_gene: TRBJ2-3
d_gene: TRBD1
v_gene: TRBV5-6
abundance: few
CDR3nt: TGTGCCAGCAGCTTGGCTGGACAGGGGTCCACAGATACGCAGTATTTT
CDR3aa: CASSLAGQGSTDTQYF

j_gene: TRBJ2-5
d_gene: TRBD2
v_gene: TRBV9
abundance: .
CDR3nt: TGTGCCAGCAGCCCGAGCGGGGGGGAGACCCAGTACTTC
CDR3aa: CASSPSGGETQYF

j_gene: TRBJ2-7
d_gene: .
v_gene: TRBV15
abundance: .
CDR3nt: TGTGCCACCAGCAGAGTAACCGGGACTGCGCAGGGCGAGCAGTACTTC
CDR3aa: CATSRVTGTAQGEQYF

j_gene: TRBJ2-1
d_gene: .
v_gene: TRBV5-6
abundance: .
CDR3nt: TGTGCCAGCAGCTTGGGGCCCAACCCTCACAATGAGCAGTTCTTC
CDR3aa: CASSLGPNPHNEQFF

j_gene: TRBJ2-1
d_gene: .
v_gene: TRBV12-1
abundance: .
CDR3nt: TGTGCCAGCAGCCTACGGGGCGTAGAGCCCTACAATGAGCAGTTCTTC
CDR3aa: CASSLRGVEPYNEQFF

j_gene: TRBJ1-1
d_gene: .
v_gene: TRBV10-2
abundance: .
CDR3nt: TGCGCCAGCAGTTCGTATAGGAACACTGAAGCTTTCTTT
CDR3aa: CASSSYRNTEAFF

j_gene: TRBJ2-3
d_gene: TRBD2
v_gene: TRBV4-1
abundance: few
CDR3nt: TGCGCCAGCAGCCAAGCTTCTAGGACGGGGGGAAGCACAGATACGCAGTATTTT
CDR3aa: CASSQASRTGGSTDTQYF

j_gene: TRBJ1-2
d_gene: .
v_gene: TRBV12-3/TRBV12-4
abundance: .
CDR3nt: TGTGCCAGCCACGGGACACTCAACTATGGCTACACCTTC
CDR3aa: CASHGTLNYGYTF

j_gene: TRBJ1-1
d_gene: .
v_gene: TRBV2
abundance: .
CDR3nt: TGTGCCAGCAGTCCCCCCGGAGTGGGGGTCACTGAAGCTTTCTTT
CDR3aa: CASSPPGVGVTEAFF

j_gene: TRBJ1-2
d_gene: .
v_gene: TRBV2
abundance: .
CDR3nt: TGTGCCAGCAGGCAGGGTTGGTATGGCTACACCTTC
CDR3aa: CASRQGWYGYTF

j_gene: TRBJ1-1
d_gene: .
v_gene: TRBV7-9
abundance: .
CDR3nt: TGTGCCAGCAGCTCCGGGGGCAGCTACACTGAAGCTTTCTTT
CDR3aa: CASSSGGSYTEAFF

j_gene: TRBJ2-7
d_gene: .
v_gene: TRBV21-1
abundance: .
CDR3nt: TGTGCCAGCGCCAAGGCGTGGACACCCCTTACCTACGAGCAGTACTTC
CDR3aa: CASAKAWTPLTYEQYF

j_gene: TRBJ1-1
d_gene: .
v_gene: TRBV10-3
abundance: .
CDR3nt: TGTGCCATCAGTGCGGCAAGAGGAGGTACACTAATGAACACTGAAGCTTTCTTT
CDR3aa: CAISAARGGTLMNTEAFF

j_gene: TRBJ2-5
d_gene: .
v_gene: TRBV19
abundance: .
CDR3nt: TGTGCCAGTAGTATAGGCCCAGGGGCAGAGACCCAGTACTTC
CDR3aa: CASSIGPGAETQYF

j_gene: TRBJ1-1
d_gene: .
v_gene: TRBV2
abundance: .
CDR3nt: TGTGCCAGCAGTGAAGCGCTGGGGAAAGGGGAAGCTTTCTTT
CDR3aa: CASSEALGKGEAFF

j_gene: TRBJ1-2
d_gene: TRBD1
v_gene: TRBV2
abundance: .
CDR3nt: TGTGCCAGCAGTGAAGAAGGGACAGGCTATGGCTACACCTTC
CDR3aa: CASSEEGTGYGYTF

j_gene: TRBJ1-2
d_gene: .
v_gene: TRBV4-2
abundance: .
CDR3nt: TGTGCCAGCAGCCAAGTCGACAGAACCCGGGAGGGCTACACCTTC
CDR3aa: CASSQVDRTREGYTF

j_gene: TRBJ1-1
d_gene: .
v_gene: TRBV19
abundance: .
CDR3nt: TGTGCCAGTAGTATAATTGGCAGTCAAGCTTTCTTT
CDR3aa: CASSIIGSQAFF

j_gene: TRBJ1-2
d_gene: TRBD1
v_gene: TRBV5-1
abundance: .
CDR3nt: TGCGCCAGCAGCTTGGAAACCAGGGGGCAAGGTGGCTACACCTTC
CDR3aa: CASSLETRGQGGYTF

j_gene: TRBJ2-3
d_gene: TRBD1
v_gene: TRBV29-1
abundance: .
CDR3nt: TGCAGCGTTGAAGTTTGGGACAGGGGGAAACTTAGCACAGATACGCAGTATTTT
CDR3aa: CSVEVWDRGKLSTDTQYF

j_gene: TRBJ1-1
d_gene: .
v_gene: TRBV6-5
abundance: .
CDR3nt: TGTGCCAGCAGCCTCCGAGACAGGCGGACTGAAGCTTTCTTT
CDR3aa: CASSLRDRRTEAFF

j_gene: TRBJ1-5
d_gene: .
v_gene: TRBV18
abundance: once
CDR3nt: TGTGCCAGCTCGCGGACGGATAGCAATCAGCCCCAGCATTTT
CDR3aa: CASSRTDSNQPQHF

j_gene: TRBJ2-7
d_gene: TRBD1
v_gene: TRBV6-5
abundance: .
CDR3nt: TGTGCCAGCAGAGGGACAGGGGCCTACGAGCAGTACTTC
CDR3aa: CASRGTGAYEQYF

j_gene: TRBJ2-1
d_gene: .
v_gene: TRBV6-5
abundance: .
CDR3nt: TGTGCCAGCAGTTTCCAACCCGTTGGGTCCTACAATGAGCAGTTCTTC
CDR3aa: CASSFQPVGSYNEQFF

j_gene: TRBJ1-2
d_gene: .
v_gene: TRBV7-9
abundance: .
CDR3nt: TGTGCCAGCAGCTTAGCAGAGGGGGAGGTCTATGGCTACACCTTC
CDR3aa: CASSLAEGEVYGYTF

j_gene: TRBJ1-1
d_gene: .
v_gene: TRBV10-2
abundance: .
CDR3nt: TGCGCCAGCACCGAGGGGCCGGGCACTGAAGCTTTCTTT
CDR3aa: CASTEGPGTEAFF

j_gene: TRBJ1-5
d_gene: TRBD1
v_gene: TRBV6-5
abundance: .
CDR3nt: TGTGCCAGCATTCTACAGGGGGCTGGACAGCCCCAGCATTTT
CDR3aa: CASILQGAGQPQHF

j_gene: TRBJ2-1
d_gene: TRBD2
v_gene: TRBV7-9
abundance: .
CDR3nt: TGTGCCAGCAGCGGAACTAGCGGGGACTCCTACAATGAGCAGTTCTTC
CDR3aa: CASSGTSGDSYNEQFF

j_gene: TRBJ1-5
d_gene: .
v_gene: TRBV6-1
abundance: .
CDR3nt: TGTGCCAGCAGTGAAGAATTATGGGCAGTTGGGGTTCAGCCCCAGCATTTT
CDR3aa: CASSEELWAVGVQPQHF

j_gene: TRBJ2-2
d_gene: .
v_gene: TRBV5-8
abundance: .
CDR3nt: TGTGCCAGCAGCTTGGTAAAACGGTCGTTGTCCGGGGAGCTGTTTTTT
CDR3aa: CASSLVKRSLSGELFF

j_gene: TRBJ1-1
d_gene: .
v_gene: TRBV6-5
abundance: .
CDR3nt: TGTGCCAGCGAAGCGAACACTGAAGCTTTCTTT
CDR3aa: CASEANTEAFF

j_gene: TRBJ1-4
d_gene: .
v_gene: TRBV7-9
abundance: .
CDR3nt: TGTGCCAGCAGCTTAGGAGTTTCGGCTAATGAAAAACTGTTTTTT
CDR3aa: CASSLGVSANEKLFF

j_gene: TRBJ1-1
d_gene: TRBD1
v_gene: TRBV10-3
abundance: .
CDR3nt: TGTGCCATTGACAGGGATGGGAACACTGAAGCTTTCTTT
CDR3aa: CAIDRDGNTEAFF

j_gene: TRBJ1-2
d_gene: .
v_gene: TRBV7-9
abundance: .
CDR3nt: TGTGCCACCTCCCGGGACACAAAAAACTATGGCTACACCTTC
CDR3aa: CATSRDTKNYGYTF

j_gene: TRBJ1-2
d_gene: .
v_gene: TRBV6-1
abundance: .
CDR3nt: TGTGCCAGCAGTGAGGCTGGCTACTATGGCTACACCTTC
CDR3aa: CASSEAGYYGYTF

j_gene: TRBJ2-7
d_gene: .
v_gene: TRBV4-1
abundance: .
CDR3nt: TGCGCCAGCAGCCAAGATGGAACTAGTCACTACGAGCAGTACTTC
CDR3aa: CASSQDGTSHYEQYF

j_gene: TRBJ2-1
d_gene: .
v_gene: TRBV27
abundance: .
CDR3nt: TGTGCCAGCCCCCGGTGGGGGGGGCGGGACAATGAGCAGTTCTTC
CDR3aa: CASPRWGGRDNEQFF

j_gene: TRBJ2-7
d_gene: .
v_gene: TRBV7-9
abundance: .
CDR3nt: TGTGCCAGCAGCTTATTAGGCGCAGGGTCGGCTTCCGAGCAGTACTTC
CDR3aa: CASSLLGAGSASEQYF

j_gene: TRBJ1-1
d_gene: .
v_gene: TRBV18
abundance: .
CDR3nt: TGTGCCAGCTCACCACAGGGGTGGCAAACGGCTTTCTTT
CDR3aa: CASSPQGWQTAFF

j_gene: TRBJ1-1
d_gene: TRBD1
v_gene: TRBV5-1
abundance: .
CDR3nt: TGCGCCAGCAGCTTTGGACAGGGCGGGAAAGCTTTCTTT
CDR3aa: CASSFGQGGKAFF

j_gene: TRBJ1-1
d_gene: .
v_gene: TRBV12-3/TRBV12-4
abundance: .
CDR3nt: TGTGCCAGCAGCCCCGGGCCCTTTGAAGCTTTCTTT
CDR3aa: CASSPGPFEAFF

j_gene: TRBJ2-4
d_gene: TRBD1
v_gene: TRBV6-5
abundance: .
CDR3nt: TGTGCCAGCAGTTCCTCCAGGGGGTTCGACAAAAACATTCAGTACTTC
CDR3aa: CASSSSRGFDKNIQYF

j_gene: TRBJ1-5
d_gene: .
v_gene: TRBV3-1/TRBV3-2
abundance: .
CDR3nt: TGTGCCAGCAGCCAAGGGGGCGGCCAACGGCCCCAGCATTTT
CDR3aa: CASSQGGGQRPQHF

j_gene: TRBJ2-5
d_gene: TRBD1
v_gene: TRBV11-2
abundance: once
CDR3nt: TGTGCCAGCAGCTTACAACCCCCAGGGGGTGGAGAGACCCAGTACTTC
CDR3aa: CASSLQPPGGGETQYF